The present T cell receptor (beta chain) was sequenced within a study of cytomegalovirus exposure and HLA in healthy donors. Study background: Drawn from HLA-typed donors, 80 million to 95 million unique TCRs were held in an early data release. Study-wide points: Earlier analysis looked at TCR beta V segments, and most were productive about 90% or about 30% of the time. Whilst most TCR sequences proved rare, a subset of public TCRs occurred across many donors.

Germline CDR1 and CDR2: SEHNR and FQNEAQ (reference sequence). This CDR3 spans 13 amino acids. The V end lost 1 base, the J end lost 4 bases, and 5 bases lay between the germline ends. 13 Jbeta primers and 60 Vbeta primers were used for the PCR. Using immunoSEQ multiplex PCR, the repertoire was profiled, and TCRdb retains in-frame clones only, with some absent. The sample includes about 89,000 clones, over 8% of them seen just once. For this clone: Its antigen is not known.

Sequencing was performed on PBMCs. The chain links TRBV7-9 to TRBJ2-1; D remains unclear. This receptor was identified in a man aged 50-60 years in good health and CMV-seropositive. CDR3 bases: TGTGCCAGCAGCTTAGAACAGTACAATGAGCAGTTCTTC. This sequence encodes CASSLEQYNEQFF.